Included here is one T cell receptor beta chain sequence, with context. Its antigen is unknown. Per-base quality was not reported, and no clone a single base away is much larger than it. This record comes from a study of blood T cell repertoires in COVID-19 (TCRdb year 2020). As for the study more broadly: Collaborator samples came from the United States, Italy and Spain and covered acute and convalescent phases of COVID-19. Deeply sampled blood TCRbeta repertoires from subjects exposed to, actively infected with, or recovered from COVID-19 were included in the dataset. The sample metadata nearly always contained a de-identified subject ID, COVID-19 status, age in years and sex. The material from the prospective study consisted of cDNA or gDNA derived from T cells, B-cell-depleted T cells, or PBMCs. Samples were obtained from the ongoing ImmuneRACE study (first 160 participants) and from over 1,000 subjects provided by 6 global collaborators. The repertoires were made available in a free public database intended to serve as a resource for research on the immune response to SARS-CoV-2. Where HLA class I and class II types were available, the types were taken from metadata supplied by the sample provider, not from assay-based typing.

Whole blood was collected in K2EDTA tubes by collaborating institutions according to the institutions' own protocols. For TCRbeta analysis, collaborators shipped samples as frozen whole blood, isolated PBMCs, or DNA extracted from either of those sample types. General study outcomes and caveats: How much clinical and demographic metadata was included differed by source and by participant, and the metadata was provided uncurated.

CDR1 and CDR2, looked up from the germline V gene, are LGHNA and YNFKEQ. Its CDR3 holds 17 amino acids, cysteine through phenylalanine. CDR3 DNA only is kept here, 51 bases in frame from base 1. At the junction V is shortened by 3 bases and J by 0 bases; bases outside the gene matches: 8. TCRbeta CDR3 regions were amplified from genomic DNA by means of the immunoSEQ Assay, a bias-controlled multiplex PCR. The authors processed their data as follows. Nucleated cell counts per sample were estimated from amplification of reference gene primers within the assay. To quantify the absolute abundance of each unique TCRbeta CDR3 rearrangement, sequence reads were collapsed and filtered. For each sample, productive Simpson clonality was calculated by taking the square root of Simpson's diversity index across productive rearrangements. TCRdb limited this immuneACCESS table to in-frame rearrangements with V and J called. A share of clones is missing; checked studies link under half to unresolved V genes, and the rest is unexplained. The DNA was the basis for D and trimming; V, J and clone size are from that table. Across this sample there are fewer than 200,000 clones, with around 79% seen only once. Roughly 25% of the sample rests with the top ten.

The chain was built from TRBV4-2 and TRBJ1-2; 9 central bases correspond to TRBD1. This TCR was recovered from a woman in her 70s with acute or convalescent COVID-19. Sequencing was done on a sample of peripheral blood. The CDR3 in this case is CASSQGLGQGTNYGYTF. In nucleotide form, the sequence is TGTGCCAGCAGCCAGGGACTTGGACAGGGGACTAACTATGGCTACACCTTC.